The 20 T cell receptor beta chains reported below all come from one sample, sequenced in a study of monozygotic twins with inflammatory bowel disease. Reprocessing the 5' RACE reads, TCRdb reports a single entry for every CDR3 protein and omits DNA. The sample table includes 140,000 to 150,000 distinct CDR3 sequences. Sequencing was done on a sample of blood. The receptors were gathered from a human donor with ulcerative colitis or Crohn's disease, or a healthy co-twin of an affected twin (not recorded which).

V gene TRBV2 combines with J gene TRBJ2-5; TCRdb designates TRBD2, a call that cannot be tested without DNA. The CDR3 length is 12 residues. Germline V gene sequence: CDR1 SNHLY, CDR2 FYNNEI. CDR3 region: CASLLAEETQYF.

The CDR3 reads CSVEVPSTDTQYF. The chain links TRBV29-1 to TRBJ2-3. Germline values: CDR1 SQVTM, CDR2 ANQGSEA. This CDR3 comprises 13 residues.

This chain connects TRBV5-1 to TRBJ2-6. Germline V lookup: CDR1 SGHRS, CDR2 YFSETQ. The CDR3 covers 17 residues. CDR3 sequence reads: CASSLGRAAAGANVLTF.

The J gene is TRBJ2-4, the V gene TRBV19. CDR1 LNHDA and CDR2 SQIVND come from the germline V gene (reference sequence). The length of the CDR3 is 14 residues. Here the CDR3 reads CASSPGGLKNIQYF.

The chain employs TRBV9 and TRBJ2-1; no DNA is available, so the TRBD2 call from TCRdb remains unchecked. The CDR3 loop spans 16 amino acids. Germline CDR1 is SGDLS and CDR2 is YYNGEE. The CDR3 sequence: CASSVATSGSVNEQFF.

CDR3: CAGSLGRVSGANVLTF. The chain recombines TRBV7-8 with TRBJ2-6; the TCRdb D gene call, TRBD1, has no DNA to confirm it. This CDR3 has 16 residues. The V gene's germline CDR1 is SGHVS and CDR2 FQNEAQ.

CDR3 amino acids: CASSPWDGYNSPLHF. The rearrangement joins TRBV11-2 to TRBJ1-6; absent DNA, TCRdb's TRBD1 call cannot be checked. This CDR3 comprises 15 residues. In germline, CDR1 is SGHAT, CDR2 FQNNGV.

The chain links TRBV10-3 to TRBJ2-7; no DNA is available, so the TRBD2 call from TCRdb remains unchecked. Looked up from germline, CDR1 is ENHRY and CDR2 is SYGVKD. The CDR3 extends over 14 amino acids. This CDR3 reads CAIRKTSGSYEQYF.

CDR3 sequence: CATFGVSVSYNEQFF. The rearrangement links TRBV10-2 to TRBJ2-1. Per the germline V gene, CDR1 is WSHSY and CDR2 is SAAADI. The CDR3 totals 15 residues.

The chain joins TRBV20-1 to TRBJ2-3; without DNA, the TCRdb call of TRBD1 cannot be checked. Germline-derived CDR1 and CDR2 are DFQATT and SNEGSKA (reference sequence). The CDR3 has 14 residues. The CDR3 here is CSGASNRASDTQYF.

The chain carries TRBV24-1 and TRBJ2-3; TCRdb outputs TRBD2, but without DNA this stays unchecked. Germline CDR1 KGHDR, CDR2 SFDVKD. The CDR3 has 16 residues. CDR3 in amino acids: CATSDAVASGLNTQYF.

The chain links TRBV19 to TRBJ2-5; TCRdb proposes TRBD2, but this gene call is untestable without DNA. The CDR3 contains 13 residues. CDR1 is LNHDA, CDR2 SQIVND, per germline (reference sequence). The CDR3 protein is CASSIGREETQYF. Supplemented by reference TRBV19 and TRBJ2-5, the full variable domain reads DGGITQSPKYLFRKEGQNVTLSCEQNLNHDAMYWYRQDPGQGLRLIYYSQIVNDFQKGDIAEGYSVSREKKESFPLTVTSAQKNPTAFYLCASSIGREETQYFGPGTRLLVL.

The chain links TRBV6-1 to TRBJ1-3. The V gene's germline CDR1 is MNHNS and CDR2 SASEGT. This CDR3 contains 18 residues. CDR3 sequence: CASSRGYAGSLSGNTIYF.

The chain combines TRBV5-1 with TRBJ1-5; without DNA, the TCRdb call of TRBD1 cannot be checked. The CDR3 is 15 amino acids. Germline lookup yields CDR1 SGHRS and CDR2 YFSETQ. The CDR3 here is CASRVTGGLNQPQHF. The variable domain in full, completed from reference TRBV5-1 and TRBJ1-5, reads KAGVTQTPRYLIKTRGQQVTLSCSPISGHRSVSWYQQTPGQGLQFLFEYFSETQRNKGNFPGRFSGRQFSNSRSEMNVSTLELGDSALYLCASRVTGGLNQPQHFGDGTRLSIL.

J is TRBJ2-1 and V is TRBV10-3; the D call of TRBD1 rests on TCRdb alone, since no DNA is present to check it. The CDR3 contains 13 residues. In germline, CDR1 is ENHRY, CDR2 SYGVKD. The CDR3 is CATGGADYNEQFF.

This sequence joins TRBV12-3 or TRBV12-4 and TRBJ1-1; TCRdb names TRBD1, which stays unverified in the absence of DNA. This CDR3 is 15 amino acids long. CDR3 region: CASSLDRGRNTEAFF.

The chain carries TRBV7-7 and TRBJ2-5. Looked up from germline, CDR1 is SSHAT and CDR2 is FNYEAQ (reference sequence). CDR3 size: 14 residues. The CDR3 reads CASSPDYGEETQYF.

The chain links TRBV7-9 to TRBJ1-2. The CDR3 totals 16 residues. CDR1 SEHNR and CDR2 FQNEAQ come from the germline V gene (reference sequence). CDR3 sequence: CASSLRLREGHYGYTF. Using reference TRBV7-9 and TRBJ1-2 for the parts outside the CDR3, the full variable domain is DTGVSQNPRHKITKRGQNVTFRCDPISEHNRLYWYRQTLGQGPEFLTYFQNEAQLEKSRLLSDRFSAERPKGSFSTLEIQRTEQGDSAMYLCASSLRLREGHYGYTFGSGTRLTVV.

This rearrangement joins TRBV10-3 to TRBJ1-6; as DNA is missing, the TRBD1 call by TCRdb cannot be tested. The CDR3 consists of 15 residues. Germline V lookup: CDR1 ENHRY, CDR2 SYGVKD. The CDR3: CAIRPQGADNSPLHF.

V gene TRBV30 combines with J gene TRBJ2-7; no DNA is available, so the TRBD2 call from TCRdb remains unchecked. The germline V gene encodes CDR1 GTSNPN and CDR2 SVGIG (reference sequence). The CDR3 extends over 14 amino acids. The chain's CDR3 is CAWSESGRAWEQYF.